What follows are 17 T cell receptor beta chains derived from one specimen sequenced in a study of blood T cells in healthy people across ages. Combining a sample-barcoded 5' primer with a J-beta primer mix, a second PCR ran for roughly 7 to 11 cycles. TCRdb re-analysed the 5' RACE reads in MiXCR, keeping a single row per CDR3 protein. The top ten clones hold 6.5% to 8.5% of a sample with 1,300,000 or so distinct CDR3 sequences, around 59% of them seen once. Sample: blood. Source of these receptors: a man aged 18 to 30 in good health.

V is TRBV4-1 and J is TRBJ2-7; D perhaps matches TRBD1 (6 bases). The V gene's germline CDR1 is MGHRA and CDR2 YSYEKL. The CDR3 is 16 residues long. Trimming shortened V by 1 base and J by 2 bases, and 15 bases separated the two germline ends. CDR3 region: CASSQAGGQSTYEQYF. CDR3 DNA sequence: TGCGCCAGCAGCCAAGCAGGAGGACAGAGCACCTACGAGCAGTACTTC.

This chain links TRBV12-3 or TRBV12-4 with TRBJ2-7; 11 positions match TRBD2. This CDR3 has 14 residues. The V and J ends lost 3 bases and 5 bases, in that order; junction bases with no gene match: 3. CDR3 DNA: TGTGCCAGCAGTTTTACTAGCGGGAGTCACGAGCAGTACTTC. Residues: CASSFTSGSHEQYF.

The chain links TRBV29-1 to TRBJ2-3; perhaps D is TRBD1 or TRBD2 (5 bases each). The V end was cut by 3 bases, the J end by 1 base, with 11 bases between. CDR3 size: 14 residues. Germline loops: CDR1 SQVTM, CDR2 ANQGSEA. Written as DNA, the CDR3 is TGCAGCGTTGATGGGGGTTCGGGCACAGATACGCAGTATTTT. It encodes CSVDGGSGTDTQYF.

The chain joins TRBV7-9 to TRBJ2-7, with D possibly TRBD1 on 8 matching bases. The J call is in doubt because the DNA end fits TRBJ2-5 better. The V gene's germline CDR1 is SEHNR and CDR2 FQNEAQ (reference sequence). This CDR3 contains 15 residues. The CDR3 sequence is CASSRQQGGLETQYF. DNA for the CDR3: TGTGCCAGCAGCCGACAACAGGGGGGGTTGGAGACCCAGTACTTC.

This chain joins TRBV5-5 and TRBJ2-7; 9 nucleotides line up with TRBD1. There are 17 residues in the CDR3. Losses at the gene ends were 0 bases for V and 7 bases for J; bases not matched to a gene: 14. Germline V gene sequence: CDR1 SGHKS, CDR2 YYEKEE (reference sequence). CDR3 protein: CASSLEEQGALSWEQYF. The CDR3 DNA reads TGTGCCAGCAGCTTGGAGGAACAGGGGGCGCTTTCCTGGGAGCAGTACTTC.

The chain joins TRBV20-1 to TRBJ1-5; tentatively, D is TRBD1 (5 bases). Germline CDR1 DFQATT, CDR2 SNEGSKA (reference sequence). The germline V and J ends were trimmed by 1 base and 9 bases, with 16 bases remaining between them. The CDR3 runs 14 residues. This CDR3 reads CSARGEGTTGPQHF. The CDR3 region has the DNA TGCAGTGCTAGAGGGGAGGGGACCACGGGGCCCCAGCATTTT.

The chain employs TRBV2 and TRBJ2-7; weak D call: TRBD1 (6 bases). Germline V lookup: CDR1 SNHLY, CDR2 FYNNEI. The CDR3 is 12 amino acids. V lost 7 bases, J lost 1 base, and 8 bases lay in between. The CDR3 DNA reads TGTGCCAGCAATGGACAGTCCTACGAGCAGTACTTC. As protein: CASNGQSYEQYF. Drawing the rest from reference TRBV2 and TRBJ2-7, the complete variable domain is EPEVTQTPSHQVTQMGQEVILRCVPISNHLYFYWYRQILGQKVEFLVSFYNNEISEKSEIFDDQFSVERPDGSNFTLKIRSTKLEDSAMYFCASNGQSYEQYFGPGTRLTVT.

The chain has TRBV30 and TRBJ1-6, with D tentatively TRBD1 (5 bases). The germline gives CDR1 GTSNPN, CDR2 SVGIG (reference sequence). Trimming took off 2 bases at V and 7 bases at J, with 6 bases between the two ends. This CDR3 is 12 amino acids long. CDR3 DNA sequence: TGTGCCTGGAGTCGACAGAATTCACCCCTCCACTTT. Protein sequence: CAWSRQNSPLHF.

The chain employs TRBV6-5 and TRBJ2-5, with 9 bases matching TRBD1. Germline CDR1 and CDR2: MNHEY and SVGAGI. CDR3 length equals 16 residues. Trimming at V came to 4 bases and at J to 11 bases, leaving 17 bases not matched to a gene. CDR3 amino acids: CASSSPGTGLKNEQYF. As DNA, the CDR3 is TGTGCCAGCAGTTCGCCCGGGACAGGGTTAAAGAATGAGCAGTACTTC.

The V and J genes are TRBV29-1 and TRBJ2-3; 10 positions agree with TRBD2. CDR1 SQVTM and CDR2 ANQGSEA come from the germline V gene. The CDR3 length is 14 residues. V was pared by 4 bases and J by 4 bases, with 5 bases of the junction left unmatched. CDR3 bases: TGCAGCGTTGGAGTTAGCGGGGGGTCAGATACGCAGTATTTT. The encoded protein is CSVGVSGGSDTQYF.

This clonotype was counted between two and nine times. The CDR3 sequence is CASSEFPYNEQFF. CDR3 nucleotide sequence: TGTGCCAGCAGTGAATTCCCCTACAATGAGCAGTTCTTC. This chain connects TRBV25-1 to TRBJ2-1; D is unresolved. V lost 1 base and J 2 bases, leaving 3 bases between the germline ends. The CDR3 runs 13 residues. Germline CDR1 and CDR2: MGHDK and SYGVNS.

This clonotype was detected only a few times. J is TRBJ1-1 and V is TRBV7-2; D gene unclear. The germline CDR1 and CDR2 sequences are SGHTA and FQGNSA. V was pared by 4 bases and J by 9 bases, with 12 bases between. The CDR3 contains 12 residues. CDR3 nucleotide sequence: TGTGCCAGCAGCTCCGAGGCTTACCAAGCTTTCTTT. It yields the protein CASSSEAYQAFF.

The chain employs TRBV11-1 and TRBJ1-2; no clear D. The CDR3 loop spans 21 amino acids. The ends were cut back, 1 base at V and 4 bases at J, with 31 bases in the middle. Germline assignment: CDR1 SGHAT and CDR2 FQDESV (reference sequence). The CDR3 sequence is CASSLVQPKPNWTLRGYGYTF. CDR3 nucleotide sequence: TGTGCCAGCAGCTTAGTCCAACCCAAACCTAATTGGACCCTACGGGGCTATGGCTACACCTTC.

V and J are TRBV9 and TRBJ2-7; 11 bases map to TRBD1. Germline V lookup: CDR1 SGDLS, CDR2 YYNGEE. With V trimmed by 1 base and J by 3 bases, 9 bases remained unmatched. The CDR3 contains 17 residues. CDR3 in amino acids: CASSVRTGGRRLYEQYF. In DNA, the CDR3 is TGTGCCAGCAGCGTAAGGACAGGGGGCCGACGCCTCTACGAGCAGTACTTC. The full variable domain, in which reference TRBV9 and TRBJ2-7 provide the parts outside the CDR3, is DSGVTQTPKHLITATGQRVTLRCSPRSGDLSVYWYQQSLDQGLQFLIQYYNGEERAKGNILERFSAQQFPDLHSELNLSSLELGDSALYFCASSVRTGGRRLYEQYFGPGTRLTVT.

This clonotype was observed once. The chain is built from TRBV6-1 and TRBJ2-1; TRBD2 agrees at 10 bases. CDR1 MNHNS and CDR2 SASEGT come from the germline V gene. V was clipped by 6 bases and J by 5 bases; unmatched bases: 19. The CDR3 spans 19 residues. The CDR3 is CASSPGGTAVAGGHNEQFF. The CDR3 region has the DNA TGTGCCAGCAGCCCAGGAGGGACAGCGGTAGCGGGGGGACACAATGAGCAGTTCTTC.

The chain has TRBV20-1 and TRBJ2-7; a possible D gene is TRBD1 (6 bases). Germline V gives CDR1 DFQATT, CDR2 SNEGSKA (reference sequence). The CDR3 totals 10 residues. This CDR3 reads CSGWGPEQYF. The CDR3 DNA reads TGCAGCGGTTGGGGGCCCGAGCAGTACTTC.

The CDR3 bases are TGCAGTGCTAGACCAACCGGGCAGGATTGGGAAGGTGGCTACACCTTC. Its translation: CSARPTGQDWEGGYTF. The chain couples TRBV20-1 to TRBJ1-2, with no clear D. The CDR3 contains 16 residues. Germline V gene sequence: CDR1 DFQATT, CDR2 SNEGSKA (reference sequence). The germline V and J ends were trimmed by 2 bases and 7 bases, with 23 bases remaining between them.